This T cell receptor beta chain was captured by sequencing in a study of cytomegalovirus exposure and HLA in healthy donors. On this clone itself: Its antigen is currently unknown.

Amplification used 60 Vbeta primers and 13 Jbeta primers. TCRdb's copy holds only in-frame clones and misses some; the assay was immunoSEQ multiplex PCR. In the table there are some 120,000 clones, about three quarters of which are singletons. There are 13 residues in the CDR3. V lost 10 bases, J lost 0 bases, and 13 bases lay in between. In germline, CDR1 is ENHRY, CDR2 SYGVKD. Notes on the study in general: Cytomegalovirus-associated status was assigned to about 170 TCR beta chains.

Source material: PBMCs. The clonotype was recovered from a man aged 25 to 40 in good health and CMV-seronegative. This sequence joins TRBV10-3 and TRBJ2-7, with unresolved D. CDR3 nucleotide sequence: TGTGCCACACTAACCGGGTACTCCTACGAGCAGTACTTC. Its translation: CATLTGYSYEQYF.